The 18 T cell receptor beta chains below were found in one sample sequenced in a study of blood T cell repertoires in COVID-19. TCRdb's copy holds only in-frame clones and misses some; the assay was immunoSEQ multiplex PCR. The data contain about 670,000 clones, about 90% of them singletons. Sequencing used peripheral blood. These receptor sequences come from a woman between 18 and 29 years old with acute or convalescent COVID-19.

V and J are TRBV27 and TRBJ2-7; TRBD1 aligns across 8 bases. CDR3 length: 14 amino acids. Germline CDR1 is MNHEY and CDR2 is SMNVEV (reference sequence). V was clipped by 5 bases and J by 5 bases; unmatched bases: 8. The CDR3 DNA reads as TGTGCCAGCAGTCGCGCAGGGGGCGAGAACGAGCAGTACTTC. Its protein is CASSRAGGENEQYF.

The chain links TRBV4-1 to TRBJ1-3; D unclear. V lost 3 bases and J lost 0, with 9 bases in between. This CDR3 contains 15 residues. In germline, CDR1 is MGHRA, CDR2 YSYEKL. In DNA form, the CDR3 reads TGCGCCAGCAGCCACCAACATATCTCTGGAAACACCATATATTTT. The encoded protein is CASSHQHISGNTIYF.

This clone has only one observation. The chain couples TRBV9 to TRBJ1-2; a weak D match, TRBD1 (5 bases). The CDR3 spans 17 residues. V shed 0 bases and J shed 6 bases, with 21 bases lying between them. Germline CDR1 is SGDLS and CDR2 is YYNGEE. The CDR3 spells CASSVGGGALLQHGYTF. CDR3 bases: TGTGCCAGCAGCGTAGGGGGAGGGGCCCTCCTACAACATGGCTACACCTTC.

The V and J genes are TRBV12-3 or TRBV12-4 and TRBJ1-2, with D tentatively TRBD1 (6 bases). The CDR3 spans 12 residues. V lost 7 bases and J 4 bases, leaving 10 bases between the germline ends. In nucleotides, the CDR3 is TGTGCCAGCAAGTCCAGGGGCTATGGCTACACCTTC. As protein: CASKSRGYGYTF.

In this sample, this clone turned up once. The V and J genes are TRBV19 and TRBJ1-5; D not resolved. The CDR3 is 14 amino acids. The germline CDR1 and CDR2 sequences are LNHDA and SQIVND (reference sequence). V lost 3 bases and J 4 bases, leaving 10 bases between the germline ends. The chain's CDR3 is CASSITQPNQPQHF. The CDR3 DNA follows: TGTGCCAGTAGTATCACACAGCCTAATCAGCCCCAGCATTTT.

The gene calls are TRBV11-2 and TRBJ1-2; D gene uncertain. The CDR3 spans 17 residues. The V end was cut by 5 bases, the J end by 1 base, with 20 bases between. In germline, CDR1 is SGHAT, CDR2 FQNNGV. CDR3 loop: CASSSPNLFRDNYGYTF. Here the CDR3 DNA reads TGTGCCAGCAGCAGCCCCAATCTTTTTCGGGATAACTATGGCTACACCTTC.

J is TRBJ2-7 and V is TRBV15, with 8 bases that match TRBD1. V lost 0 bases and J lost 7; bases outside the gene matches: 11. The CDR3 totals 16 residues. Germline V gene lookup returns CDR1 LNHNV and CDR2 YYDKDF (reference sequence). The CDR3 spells CATSRDYQGAMREQYF. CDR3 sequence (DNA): TGTGCCACCAGCAGAGATTACCAGGGGGCTATGAGGGAGCAGTACTTC.

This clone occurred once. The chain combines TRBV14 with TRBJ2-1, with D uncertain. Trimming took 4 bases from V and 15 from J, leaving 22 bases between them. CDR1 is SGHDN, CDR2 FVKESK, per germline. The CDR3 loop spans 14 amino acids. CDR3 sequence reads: CASSREALPTHAFF. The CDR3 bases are TGTGCCAGCAGCCGAGAAGCCCTACCCACTCACGCGTTCTTC.

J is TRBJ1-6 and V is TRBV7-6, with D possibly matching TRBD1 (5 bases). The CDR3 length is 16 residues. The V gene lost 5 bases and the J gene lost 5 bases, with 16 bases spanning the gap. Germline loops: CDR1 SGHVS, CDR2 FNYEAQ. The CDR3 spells CASSPGTGRDNSPLHF. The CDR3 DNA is TGTGCCAGCAGCCCGGGGACCGGGAGGGATAATTCACCCCTCCACTTT.

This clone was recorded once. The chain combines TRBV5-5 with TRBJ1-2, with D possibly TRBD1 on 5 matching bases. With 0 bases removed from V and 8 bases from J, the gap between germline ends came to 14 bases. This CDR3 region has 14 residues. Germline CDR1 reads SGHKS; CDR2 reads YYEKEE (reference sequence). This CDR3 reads CASSLGRPGKGYTF. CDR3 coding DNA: TGTGCCAGCAGCTTGGGACGGCCAGGGAAAGGCTACACCTTC.

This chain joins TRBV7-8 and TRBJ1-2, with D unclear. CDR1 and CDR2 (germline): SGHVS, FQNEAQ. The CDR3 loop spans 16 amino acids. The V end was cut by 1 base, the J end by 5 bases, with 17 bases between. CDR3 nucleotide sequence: TGTGCCAGCAGCTTAGTGGCAGACGCGATACTATATGGCTACACCTTC. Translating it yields CASSLVADAILYGYTF.

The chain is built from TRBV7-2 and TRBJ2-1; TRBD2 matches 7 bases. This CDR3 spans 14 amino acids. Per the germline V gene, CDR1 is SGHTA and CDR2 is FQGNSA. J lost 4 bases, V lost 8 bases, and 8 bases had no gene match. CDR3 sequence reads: CASRGGGTYNEQFF. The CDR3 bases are TGTGCCAGCCGGGGCGGGGGAACTTACAATGAGCAGTTCTTC.

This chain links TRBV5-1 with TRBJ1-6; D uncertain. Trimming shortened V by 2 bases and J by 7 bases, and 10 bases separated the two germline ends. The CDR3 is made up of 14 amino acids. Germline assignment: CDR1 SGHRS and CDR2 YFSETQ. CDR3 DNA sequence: TGCGCCAGCAGCTTAATGACACAGAATTCACCCCTCCACTTT. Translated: CASSLMTQNSPLHF.

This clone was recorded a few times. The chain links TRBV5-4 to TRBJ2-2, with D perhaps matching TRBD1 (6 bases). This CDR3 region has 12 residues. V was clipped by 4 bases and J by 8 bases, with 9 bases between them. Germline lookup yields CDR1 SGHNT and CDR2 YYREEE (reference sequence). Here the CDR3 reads CASSKQGGELFF. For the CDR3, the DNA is TGTGCCAGCAGCAAACAGGGTGGGGAGCTGTTTTTT. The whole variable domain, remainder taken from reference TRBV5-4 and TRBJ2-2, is ETGVTQSPTHLIKTRGQQVTLRCSSQSGHNTVSWYQQALGQGPQFIFQYYREEENGRGNFPPRFSGLQFPNYSSELNVNALELDDSALYLCASSKQGGELFFGEGSRLTVL.

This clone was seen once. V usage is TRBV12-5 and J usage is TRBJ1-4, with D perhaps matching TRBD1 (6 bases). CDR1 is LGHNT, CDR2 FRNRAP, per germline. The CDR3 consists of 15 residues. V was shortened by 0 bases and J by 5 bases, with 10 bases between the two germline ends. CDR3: CASGLVIRGNEKLFF. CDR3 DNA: TGTGCTAGTGGTTTGGTTATCAGGGGAAATGAAAAACTGTTTTTT. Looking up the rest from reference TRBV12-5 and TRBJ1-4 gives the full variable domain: DARVTQTPRHKVTEMGQEVTMRCQPILGHNTVFWYRQTMMQGLELLAYFRNRAPLDDSGMPKDRFSAEMPDATLATLKIQPSEPRDSAVYFCASGLVIRGNEKLFFGSGTQLSVL.

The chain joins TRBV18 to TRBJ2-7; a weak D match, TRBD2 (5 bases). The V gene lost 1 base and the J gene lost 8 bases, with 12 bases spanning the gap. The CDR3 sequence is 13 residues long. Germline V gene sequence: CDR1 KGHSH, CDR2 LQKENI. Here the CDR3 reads CASSPRMRAKQYF. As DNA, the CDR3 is TGTGCCAGCTCACCACGGATGAGGGCGAAGCAGTACTTC.

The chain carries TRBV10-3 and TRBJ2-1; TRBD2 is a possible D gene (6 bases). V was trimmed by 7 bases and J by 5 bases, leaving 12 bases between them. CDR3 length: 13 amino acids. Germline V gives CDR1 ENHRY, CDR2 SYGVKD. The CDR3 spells CAIKSGSDNEQFF. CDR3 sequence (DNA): TGTGCCATCAAGAGCGGGTCGGACAATGAGCAGTTCTTC.

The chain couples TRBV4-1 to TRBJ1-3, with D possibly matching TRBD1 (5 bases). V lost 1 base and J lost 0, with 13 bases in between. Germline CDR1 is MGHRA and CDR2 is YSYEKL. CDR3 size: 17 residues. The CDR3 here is CASSQGGWEGSGNTIYF. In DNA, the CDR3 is TGCGCCAGCAGCCAAGGGGGCTGGGAGGGCTCTGGAAACACCATATATTTT.